Each of the 10 T cell receptor beta chains below was sequenced from the same sample in a study of CD4 T cells in relation to SARS-CoV-2 and coronaviruses. The unexposed donors gave CD4+ T cells in about 2010-2018, prior to COVID-19. TCRdb's table, derived via immunoSEQ multiplex PCR, lists solely in-frame clones and lacks some. This sample has around 62,000 clones, with approximately 94% found just once. The sequenced material came from naive CD4+ T cells from PBMCs. The subset denotes: naive CD4+ T cells isolated by negative enrichment. The receptors originated from a human donor in good health.

J is TRBJ2-5 and V is TRBV2, with TRBD2 matching 7 bases. The CDR3 covers 17 residues. Germline CDR1 reads SNHLY; CDR2 reads FYNNEI. Trimming took 8 bases from V and 5 from J; bases not matched to a gene: 20. CDR3 region: CASRPRDGGSLGETQYF. Written as DNA, the CDR3 is TGTGCCAGCCGTCCCCGGGATGGCGGGAGCCTAGGGGAGACCCAGTACTTC.

J is TRBJ1-5 and V is TRBV28; TRBD1 agrees at 8 bases. The CDR3 is made up of 14 amino acids. Germline V gene data show CDR1 as MDHEN and CDR2 as SYDVKM. V dropped 7 bases and J dropped 8; count of bases not matched to a gene: 10. This chain's CDR3 is CASTGQGLEKPQHF. CDR3 DNA sequence: TGTGCCAGCACCGGACAGGGACTTGAAAAGCCCCAGCATTTT.

V usage is TRBV28 and J usage is TRBJ1-5, with 9 bases fitting TRBD1. This CDR3 contains 17 residues. CDR1 MDHEN and CDR2 SYDVKM come from the germline V gene. Trimming cost V 1 base and J 6 bases; bases outside gene matches: 10. In DNA form, the CDR3 reads TGTGCCAGCAGTTTATCAACAGGGGGCGTACAAGTTCAGCCCCAGCATTTT. Residues: CASSLSTGGVQVQPQHF.

This sequence joins TRBV14 and TRBJ1-1, with D tentatively TRBD1 (6 bases). The CDR3 contains 13 residues. Germline V gene data show CDR1 as SGHDN and CDR2 as FVKESK. Trimming stripped 3 bases from V and 10 bases from J, with 15 bases between. The DNA for the CDR3 is TGTGCCAGCAGCCAGGCCGGGGGGGCGAGAGCTTTCTTT. Translation gives CASSQAGGARAFF.

The V gene is TRBV5-1, the J gene TRBJ1-6, with TRBD1 identical over 7 bases. V shed 0 bases and J 7 bases; nucleotides not matched to a gene: 4. CDR1 SGHRS and CDR2 YFSETQ come from the germline V gene. This CDR3 has 15 amino acids. CDR3 nucleotide sequence: TGCGCCAGCAGCTTGGTTCAGGGGGACAATTCACCCCTCCACTTT. Protein sequence: CASSLVQGDNSPLHF.

In DNA form, the CDR3 reads TGTGCCAGCAGCTTACAGTCAGTTAGCACAGATACGCAGTATTTT. Amino acids: CASSLQSVSTDTQYF. The chain employs TRBV7-8 and TRBJ2-3, with D hard to call. V dropped 2 bases and J dropped 0 bases, with 9 bases sitting between them. CDR1 and CDR2 from the germline V gene are SGHVS and FQNEAQ. The CDR3 is 15 amino acids.

The gene calls are TRBV6-5 and TRBJ2-3; 12 positions match TRBD1. Per germline, CDR1 MNHEY and CDR2 SVGAGI. V gave up 7 bases and J gave up 5 bases; unmatched junction bases: 7. CDR3 length equals 15 residues. CDR3 bases: TGTGCCAGCAATCCCCGGGACAGGGGGCAAGATACGCAGTATTTT. Translated: CASNPRDRGQDTQYF.

The chain combines TRBV3-1 (or the pseudogene TRBV3-2) with TRBJ2-7; 10 positions agree with TRBD2. Trimming at V came to 2 bases and at J to 2 bases, leaving 3 bases not matched to a gene. Germline CDR1 LGHDT, CDR2 YNNKEL (reference sequence). CDR3 length equals 15 residues. Here the CDR3 reads CASSQSAGGPYEQYF. CDR3 DNA sequence: TGTGCCAGCAGCCAATCAGCGGGAGGGCCCTACGAGCAGTACTTC.

This clone has a handful of counts. The chain recombines TRBV6-5 with TRBJ2-1; 10 bases map to TRBD2. V lost 6 bases, J lost 7 bases, and 6 bases stayed unmatched. The CDR3 totals 14 residues. The germline V gene has CDR1 MNHEY and CDR2 SVGAGI. CDR3 DNA: TGTGCCAGCAGGGGACTAGCGCAAAGAAATGAGCAGTTCTTC. The encoded protein is CASRGLAQRNEQFF.

The rearrangement uses TRBV19 and TRBJ1-4; D is possibly TRBD1 (5 bases). The CDR3 has 16 residues. V was cut by 5 bases and J by 2 bases, with 15 bases left in between. Germline V gene sequence: CDR1 LNHDA, CDR2 SQIVND (reference sequence). CDR3 sequence: CASSPISGTTNEKLFF. CDR3 DNA sequence: TGTGCCAGTAGTCCGATTTCGGGGACCACTAATGAAAAACTGTTTTTT. The variable domain in full, with the rest retrieved from reference TRBV19 and TRBJ1-4, is DGGITQSPKYLFRKEGQNVTLSCEQNLNHDAMYWYRQDPGQGLRLIYYSQIVNDFQKGDIAEGYSVSREKKESFPLTVTSAQKNPTAFYLCASSPISGTTNEKLFFGSGTQLSVL.